Below, 26 T cell receptor beta chains from the same sample are listed, as sequenced in a study of T-cell memory formation after mild COVID-19. MiXCR, run by TCRdb on the 5' RACE reads, gives a single entry per CDR3 protein. The sample lists roughly 190,000 distinct CDR3 sequences; 15% to 20% were seen once. Sequenced material: PBMCs or a T cell subset sorted from them (not recorded which). The receptors were gathered from an adult woman who had mild COVID-19 (a few samples of this study predate the infection). Cell type and time point are not known.

This clonotype was seen more than once but under ten times. The chain recombines TRBV29-1 with TRBJ2-1; 10 bases map to TRBD2. CDR3 size: 13 residues. CDR1 and CDR2 from the germline V gene are SQVTM and ANQGSEA. With 5 bases clipped from V and 6 bases from J, the junction kept 4 bases outside the gene matches. CDR3 DNA sequence: TGCAGCGTTAGAGCGGGAGGGCGCAATGAGCAGTTCTTC. Protein: CSVRAGGRNEQFF.

The chain uses TRBV3-1 and TRBJ2-1; 7 bases match TRBD2. The CDR3 consists of 15 residues. V dropped 2 bases and J dropped 6; count of bases not matched to a gene: 7. Germline CDR1 is LGHDT and CDR2 is YNNKEL (reference sequence). CDR3 in DNA: TGTGCCAGCAGCCAACTAGCGGTTGAAGGCAATGAGCAGTTCTTC. Translating it yields CASSQLAVEGNEQFF.

As regards this clonotype: The junction does not match germline at one end; this may be a read error. The chain carries TRBV7-2 and TRBJ2-7; D is undetermined. The CDR3 loop spans 16 amino acids. The germline CDR1 and CDR2 sequences are SGHTA and FQGNSA. The CDR3 bases are TGTGCCAGCATCTTAGATCTTATACTCCGATCCTACGAGCAGTACTTC. It specifies CASILDLILRSYEQYF.

The V call is TRBV6-5, the J call TRBJ1-1, with D unclear. Trimming took 4 bases from V and 0 from J, leaving 15 bases between them. The germline CDR1 and CDR2 sequences are MNHEY and SVGAGI. This CDR3 is built from 16 residues. The CDR3 region is CASSWANLAMNTEAFF. The CDR3 coding sequence is TGTGCCAGCAGTTGGGCCAATTTGGCGATGAACACTGAAGCTTTCTTT.

The chain is built from TRBV12-3 or TRBV12-4 and TRBJ2-2; the match to TRBD2 covers 12 bases. The CDR3 covers 16 residues. V dropped 6 bases and J dropped 5; count of bases not matched to a gene: 7. The CDR3 region is CASRSTSGRLTGELFF. The CDR3 bases are TGTGCCAGCAGGTCCACTAGCGGGAGGTTAACCGGGGAGCTGTTTTTT.

The chain uses TRBV6-5 and TRBJ2-1; D uncertain. This CDR3 spans 14 amino acids. Germline values: CDR1 MNHEY, CDR2 SVGAGI. Trimming took 2 bases from V and 6 from J, leaving 11 bases between them. The CDR3 protein is CASSYGRIGNEQFF. The CDR3 nucleotides are TGTGCCAGCAGTTACGGGCGAATTGGCAATGAGCAGTTCTTC.

This clonotype was detected many times. The CDR3 protein is CSARGDVVSGNTIYF. The DNA of the CDR3 is TGCAGTGCTAGGGGGGACGTGGTATCTGGAAACACCATATATTTT. The chain is built from TRBV20-1 and TRBJ1-3; tentatively, D is TRBD1 (5 bases). Germline V gene lookup returns CDR1 DFQATT and CDR2 SNEGSKA (reference sequence). CDR3 length: 15 residues. Trimming shortened V by 3 bases and J by 1 base, and 13 bases separated the two germline ends.

This clonotype was detected many times. The chain is built from TRBV7-3 and TRBJ2-6, with D tentatively TRBD1 (5 bases). The V end was cut by 1 base, the J end by 0 bases, with 22 bases between. CDR1 and CDR2 from the germline V gene are SGHTA and FQGTGA. The CDR3 is made up of 21 amino acids. CDR3 coding DNA: TGTGCCAGCAGCTTAAACGGGCTAGGGGCAGGGTTTGGCTCTGGGGCCAACGTCCTGACTTTC. It translates to CASSLNGLGAGFGSGANVLTF.

This clonotype occurred a few times. CDR3 in amino acids: CASNRLGGDQETQYF. The CDR3 DNA reads as TGCGCCAGCAATCGGCTGGGGGGGGACCAAGAGACCCAGTACTTC. The rearrangement uses TRBV5-1 and TRBJ2-5; TRBD2 agrees at 7 bases. Germline V gene lookup returns CDR1 SGHRS and CDR2 YFSETQ. V was clipped by 6 bases and J by 0 bases; unmatched bases: 8. The CDR3 is 15 amino acids.

V and J are TRBV11-1 and TRBJ2-5; 13 bases match TRBD2. The germline V gene encodes CDR1 SGHAT and CDR2 FQDESV (reference sequence). This CDR3 contains 16 residues. V was pared by 6 bases and J by 4 bases, with 8 bases of the junction left unmatched. CDR3 DNA: TGTGCCAGCAGAAGCCGGACTAGCGGGGGCCGAGAGACCCAGTACTTC. Protein product: CASRSRTSGGRETQYF.

J is TRBJ2-1 and V is TRBV7-8; 9 positions agree with TRBD2. V lost 5 bases, J lost 1 base, and 12 bases stayed unmatched. Germline V lookup: CDR1 SGHVS, CDR2 FQNEAQ. The CDR3 has 18 amino acids. CDR3 sequence reads: CASSPGREGLNSYNEQFF. In DNA form, the CDR3 reads TGTGCCAGCAGCCCCGGGCGGGAGGGCCTAAATTCCTACAATGAGCAGTTCTTC. The whole variable domain, remainder taken from reference TRBV7-8 and TRBJ2-1, is GAGVSQSPRYKVAKRGQDVALRCDPISGHVSLFWYQQALGQGPEFLTYFQNEAQLDKSGLPSDRFFAERPEGSVSTLKIQRTQQEDSAVYLCASSPGREGLNSYNEQFFGPGTRLTVL.

This clonotype was detected many times. V usage is TRBV11-2 and J usage is TRBJ2-7, with a possible D match to TRBD2 (5 bases). CDR3 length: 14 residues. Germline CDR1 reads SGHAT; CDR2 reads FQNNGV. With 5 bases removed from V and 4 bases from J, the gap between germline ends came to 15 bases. CDR3 DNA sequence: TGTGCCAGCAGCGGTAAGGAGGCTCGGTACGAGCAGTACTTC. Residues: CASSGKEARYEQYF.

This clonotype was counted between two and nine times. J is TRBJ2-3 and V is TRBV20-1; D is uncertain. Trimming removed 3 bases at V and 4 bases at J, with 8 bases between. Per germline, CDR1 DFQATT and CDR2 SNEGSKA (reference sequence). This CDR3 is 12 amino acids long. DNA for the CDR3: TGCAGTGCTAGGGCCAATGCAGATACGCAGTATTTT. It specifies CSARANADTQYF.

This clonotype was detected only a few times. The V call is TRBV7-9, the J call TRBJ2-5; D ambiguous. CDR1 is SEHNR, CDR2 FQNEAQ, per germline (reference sequence). This CDR3 has 12 residues. V shed 8 bases and J shed 3 bases, with 10 bases lying between them. CDR3 sequence (DNA): TGTGCCAGCGATCCCTTTAAAGAGACCCAGTACTTC. Its protein product is CASDPFKETQYF.

A few counts support this clonotype. One end of the junction fails to match germline, which may point to a read error. The gene calls are TRBV7-7 and TRBJ2-2; 13 nucleotides line up with TRBD2. The CDR3 consists of 16 residues. The germline V gene has CDR1 SSHAT and CDR2 FNYEAQ (reference sequence). CDR3 nucleotide sequence: TGTGCTAGCAGCGAGGGACTAGCGGGAAAAACCGGGGAGCTGTTTTTT. Translated: CASSEGLAGKTGELFF.

This clonotype was observed a few times. The CDR3 loop reads CATSDPGQGLGANVLTF. The DNA for the CDR3 is TGTGCCACCAGTGATCCGGGACAGGGGTTGGGGGCCAACGTCCTGACTTTC. This chain uses TRBV24-1 with TRBJ2-6, with 10 bases that match TRBD1. J gave up 4 bases and V 3 bases, and 5 bases lay outside the gene matches. CDR1 is KGHDR, CDR2 SFDVKD, per germline. This CDR3 contains 17 residues.

The table lists this clonotype with a few counts. The chain has TRBV6-6 and TRBJ2-2, with 7 positions matching TRBD2. J gave up 2 bases and V 6 bases, and 9 bases lay outside the gene matches. Germline V gene lookup returns CDR1 MNHNY and CDR2 SVGAGI (reference sequence). There are 16 residues in the CDR3. In DNA, the CDR3 is TGTGCCAGCAGGGAGGGTCCTAGCGGTAACACCGGGGAGCTGTTTTTT. Protein: CASREGPSGNTGELFF.

The chain links TRBV20-1 to TRBJ2-5; tentative D call: TRBD1 (6 bases). The ends were cut back, 3 bases at V and 0 bases at J, with 14 bases in the middle. Germline CDR1 DFQATT, CDR2 SNEGSKA (reference sequence). This CDR3 contains 15 residues. The chain's CDR3 is CSARRPGTNQETQYF. CDR3 coding DNA: TGCAGTGCTAGGAGGCCGGGGACAAACCAAGAGACCCAGTACTTC.

There are many counts of this clonotype. This chain connects TRBV4-3 to TRBJ2-7, with TRBD2 matching 8 bases. Germline V lookup: CDR1 LGHNA, CDR2 YSLEER. V lost 3 bases, J lost 2 bases, and 6 bases stayed unmatched. The CDR3 is 15 residues long. The chain's CDR3 is CASSQASGQAYEQYF. The CDR3 DNA sequence: TGCGCCAGCAGCCAGGCTAGCGGGCAGGCCTACGAGCAGTACTTC.

This rearrangement joins TRBV14 to TRBJ2-5; 9 nucleotides line up with TRBD1. With 1 base clipped from V and 1 base from J, the junction kept 4 bases outside the gene matches. Germline CDR1 is SGHDN and CDR2 is FVKESK. The length of the CDR3 is 16 residues. The CDR3 sequence is CASSQGGTGTQETQYF. The CDR3 nucleotides read TGTGCCAGCAGCCAAGGGGGGACAGGGACCCAAGAGACCCAGTACTTC.

Only a few counts were recorded for this clonotype. V and J are TRBV6-1 and TRBJ2-7, with 9 bases identical to TRBD1. Per the germline V gene, CDR1 is MNHNS and CDR2 is SASEGT. The CDR3 has 17 amino acids. Losses at the gene ends were 0 bases for V and 2 bases for J; bases not matched to a gene: 8. CDR3 DNA sequence: TGTGCCAGCAGTGAAGCTGTTAGGACAGGGGATCCCTACGAGCAGTACTTC. Amino acid sequence: CASSEAVRTGDPYEQYF.

This sequence joins TRBV6-5 and TRBJ1-5; a weak D match, TRBD1 (5 bases). The CDR3 contains 14 residues. In germline, CDR1 is MNHEY, CDR2 SVGAGI. Deletions cut 0 bases from V and 6 bases from J, with 9 bases between. CDR3 sequence: CASSYSYGTQPQHF. The CDR3 nucleotides read TGTGCCAGCAGTTACTCGTACGGGACTCAGCCCCAGCATTTT.

This clonotype was detected a few times. J is TRBJ2-2 and V is TRBV18; TRBD1 matches 9 bases. Germline CDR1 KGHSH, CDR2 LQKENI. The CDR3 has 16 residues. With 0 bases clipped from V and 2 bases from J, the junction kept 1 base outside the gene matches. The CDR3 bases are TGTGCCAGCTCACCACCGGGACAGGGTAACACCGGGGAGCTGTTTTTT. As protein: CASSPPGQGNTGELFF.

This clonotype was seen many times. The chain recombines TRBV4-2 with TRBJ2-5; 11 nucleotides match TRBD2. The CDR3 sequence is 18 residues long. Trimming removed 4 bases from V and 4 bases from J; junction bases left unmatched: 14. Germline values: CDR1 LGHNA, CDR2 YNFKEQ. The CDR3 is CASSLIAGGPGGGETQYF. Here the CDR3 DNA reads TGTGCCAGCAGCCTTATAGCGGGAGGGCCTGGAGGTGGAGAGACCCAGTACTTC.

The table lists this clonotype with a few counts. This sequence joins TRBV4-1 and TRBJ2-7; 9 positions agree with TRBD1. Per germline, CDR1 MGHRA and CDR2 YSYEKL. CDR3 length: 15 residues. V lost 3 bases to trimming and J lost 5 bases; unmatched junction nucleotides: 8. The CDR3 loop reads CASSQAGDRANEQYF. The CDR3 DNA follows: TGCGCCAGCAGCCAGGCCGGGGACAGGGCGAACGAGCAGTACTTC.

This clonotype has just a few counts. V usage is TRBV20-1 and J usage is TRBJ2-3; maybe TRBD2 (6 bases). Germline CDR1 and CDR2: DFQATT and SNEGSKA (reference sequence). The germline V and J ends were trimmed by 0 bases and 2 bases, with 12 bases remaining between them. The CDR3 runs 15 residues. The CDR3 sequence: CSARDWEAITDTQYF. The CDR3 DNA is TGCAGTGCTAGAGATTGGGAGGCGATCACAGATACGCAGTATTTT.